Listed below are T cell receptor beta chains from one sample, sequenced in a study of blood T cell repertoires in COVID-19. The repertoire was sequenced with immunoSEQ multiplex PCR; TCRdb's copy has only in-frame clones and lacks some. The data contain approximately 300,000 clones, roughly 87% of them singletons. The sample was peripheral blood. The receptors were gathered from a man aged 18 to 29 with active or convalescent COVID-19. CDR3s include the opening cysteine and the closing phenylalanine or tryptophan. The D gene is left open where the match is weak. Size values are once, few and many counts, or a class for expanded clones, and some rows have none.

>NA|13|TRBV7-2|NA|TRBJ2-7
CASSLEWLGEQYF
TGTGCCAGCAGCTTAGAGTGGCTAGGCGAGCAGTACTTC
>NA|16|TRBV5-1|TRBD2|TRBJ2-7
CASRPPGLAGGHEQYF
TGCGCCAGCAGGCCTCCGGGACTAGCGGGAGGCCACGAGCAGTACTTC
>once|20|TRBV4-1|NA|TRBJ2-2
CASSQDLLSGLLMGTGELFF
TGCGCCAGCAGCCAAGATTTATTGTCCGGACTCCTTATGGGAACCGGGGAGCTGTTTTTT
>NA|14|TRBV10-3|TRBD2|TRBJ2-1
CAIRQAGEENEQFF
TGTGCCATCAGGCAAGCGGGAGAGGAAAATGAGCAGTTCTTC
>NA|18|TRBV4-1|TRBD2|TRBJ2-7
CASSQVSSGRTLGDEQYF
TGCGCCAGCAGCCAAGTTTCTAGCGGGAGGACCCTGGGGGACGAGCAGTACTTC
>NA|17|TRBV6-2/TRBV6-3|TRBD1|TRBJ1-6
CASSSITGDLWNSPLHF
TGTGCCAGCAGTTCTATCACAGGGGACCTCTGGAATTCACCCCTCCACTTT
>NA|17|TRBV18|TRBD1|TRBJ2-2
CASSPQAPGGNTGELFF
TGTGCCAGCTCACCCCAAGCTCCAGGGGGCAACACCGGGGAGCTGTTTTTT
>NA|16|TRBV6-5|NA|TRBJ1-6
CASSYATGLPGSPLHF
TGTGCCAGCAGTTACGCCACGGGACTGCCGGGGTCACCCCTCCACTTT
>NA|14|TRBV10-2|TRBD1|TRBJ1-1
CASSDGQGHTEAFF
TGCGCCAGCAGTGACGGACAGGGGCACACTGAAGCTTTCTTT
>NA|14|TRBV18|NA|TRBJ2-1
CASSPQGVGNEQFF
TGTGCCAGCTCACCACAGGGGGTGGGGAATGAGCAGTTCTTC
>NA|14|TRBV11-2|NA|TRBJ2-2
CASSLGGPGGELFF
TGTGCCAGCAGCCTAGGGGGGCCGGGCGGGGAGCTGTTTTTT
>NA|15|TRBV19|TRBD2|TRBJ2-5
CASSSGTSGSETQYF
TGTGCCAGTAGTTCCGGGACTAGCGGGAGTGAGACCCAGTACTTC
>NA|15|TRBV18|NA|TRBJ1-1
CASSPPSGLGTEAFF
TGTGCCAGCTCACCACCCTCGGGGTTGGGCACTGAAGCTTTCTTT
>NA|15|TRBV10-1|TRBD2|TRBJ2-1
CASSNPGLANNEQFF
TGCGCCAGCAGTAATCCGGGACTAGCGAACAATGAGCAGTTCTTC
>NA|16|TRBV28|NA|TRBJ1-5
CASSSPDSQLAKPQHF
TGTGCCAGCAGTTCACCGGACAGCCAACTGGCTAAGCCCCAGCATTTT
>once|15|TRBV20-1|NA|TRBJ2-7
CSASRGASGTYEQYF
TGCAGTGCTAGTAGGGGGGCTAGCGGTACCTACGAGCAGTACTTC
>NA|15|TRBV12-5|TRBD2|TRBJ2-1
CASGFGLAGVLEQFF
TGTGCTAGTGGTTTCGGGCTAGCGGGAGTACTTGAGCAGTTCTTC
>NA|14|TRBV3-1/TRBV3-2|NA|TRBJ1-3
CASHQGRPGNTIYF
TGTGCCAGCCATCAGGGGAGACCTGGAAACACCATATATTTT
>NA|12|TRBV5-6|NA|TRBJ2-7
CASSVSGYEQYF
TGTGCCAGCAGCGTCTCCGGGTACGAGCAGTACTTC
>once|18|TRBV18|TRBD1|TRBJ1-4
CASSPPGTGSATNEKLFF
TGTGCCAGCTCACCACCTGGGACAGGGAGTGCAACTAATGAAAAACTGTTTTTT
>NA|13|TRBV27|TRBD1|TRBJ2-7
CASRGQGTYEQYF
TGTGCCAGTAGGGGACAGGGGACATACGAGCAGTACTTC
>NA|14|TRBV29-1|NA|TRBJ1-2
CSVECAFPARGYTF
TGCAGCGTTGAATGTGCGTTTCCCGCTCGGGGCTACACCTTC
>NA|15|TRBV5-4|TRBD1|TRBJ2-7
CASSLTGTGGYEQYF
TGTGCCAGCAGCTTAACCGGGACAGGGGGCTACGAGCAGTACTTC
>NA|17|TRBV4-1|NA|TRBJ1-2
CASSQDVPVAGGYGYTF
TGCGCCAGCAGCCAAGATGTCCCCGTGGCGGGAGGGTATGGCTACACCTTC
>NA|14|TRBV18|NA|TRBJ2-1
CASSRDGLRNEQFF
TGTGCCAGCTCGCGGGACGGACTTCGCAATGAGCAGTTCTTC
>NA|15|TRBV19|NA|TRBJ2-7
CASSTQAGPPVEQYF
TGTGCCAGTAGTACCCAGGCGGGTCCTCCTGTCGAGCAGTACTTC
>NA|18|TRBV6-4|TRBD1|TRBJ1-5
CASSDLRDRWGFNQPQHF
TGTGCCAGCAGTGACTTACGGGACAGGTGGGGATTCAATCAGCCCCAGCATTTT
>NA|15|TRBV7-2|NA|TRBJ1-1
CASSTRTPRSTEAFF
TGTGCCAGCAGCACCCGGACACCCCGGAGCACTGAAGCTTTCTTT
>few|13|TRBV6-5|TRBD1|TRBJ1-2
CASSHGQAGGYTF
TGTGCCAGCAGTCACGGACAGGCCGGGGGCTACACCTTC
>NA|19|TRBV3-1/TRBV3-2|TRBD1|TRBJ1-4
CASRDRPRDSQSGNEKLFF
TGTGCCAGCAGGGACAGACCCCGGGACAGCCAGAGTGGTAATGAAAAACTGTTTTTT
>NA|14|TRBV24-1|NA|TRBJ2-2
CATSDLETQGELFF
TGTGCCACCAGTGATTTAGAGACTCAAGGGGAGCTGTTTTTT
>NA|19|TRBV4-2|NA|TRBJ1-2
CASSQEGGGKGPPNYGYTF
TGTGCCAGCAGCCAAGAGGGGGGGGGCAAGGGACCACCTAACTATGGCTACACCTTC
>once|15|TRBV24-1|NA|TRBJ2-1
CATSDTGTTNNEQFF
TGTGCCACCAGTGACACCGGGACAACAAACAATGAGCAGTTCTTC
>NA|13|TRBV3-1/TRBV3-2|NA|TRBJ2-5
CASSQRGGKTQYF
TGTGCCAGCAGCCAAAGGGGAGGAAAGACCCAGTACTTC
>NA|16|TRBV9|TRBD1|TRBJ1-2
CASSVNPGGRASGYTF
TGTGCCAGCAGCGTAAACCCAGGGGGCAGGGCGAGTGGCTACACCTTC
>NA|16|TRBV5-4|TRBD2|TRBJ2-1
CASSHGGSGAYNEQFF
TGTGCCAGCAGCCACGGAGGGAGCGGGGCTTACAATGAGCAGTTCTTC
>NA|14|TRBV6-5|TRBD1|TRBJ2-7
CASKDDRGLHEQYF
TGTGCCAGCAAAGACGACAGGGGGCTCCACGAGCAGTACTTC
>once|13|TRBV6-5|TRBD1|TRBJ2-1
CASSRKGGHEQFF
TGTGCCAGCAGTCGAAAAGGGGGCCATGAGCAGTTCTTC
>NA|15|TRBV7-9|TRBD2|TRBJ2-1
CASSYPGLAVGEQFF
TGTGCCAGCAGTTATCCGGGACTAGCGGTAGGGGAGCAGTTCTTC
>NA|14|TRBV27|NA|TRBJ2-3
CASSRTGFTDTQYF
TGTGCCAGCAGCCGTACAGGGTTCACAGATACGCAGTATTTT
>NA|14|TRBV7-8|NA|TRBJ1-2
CASIGSHAPYGYTF
TGTGCCAGCATCGGGAGCCATGCTCCCTATGGCTACACCTTC
>many|14|TRBV5-1|NA|TRBJ2-1
CASSLAPGHNEQFF
TGCGCCAGCAGCTTGGCCCCAGGTCACAATGAGCAGTTCTTC